This T cell receptor beta chain is drawn from a study of CD8+ T cells in alopecia areata. Study-level information: Twice daily, treated patients received 5 to 10 mg of oral tofacitinib.

As to this clone: Its cognate antigen is unknown. In the same sample, other DNA sequences code for this CDR3.

The treatment was: oral pan-JAK inhibitor, 5-10 mg twice daily. This CDR3 region has 11 residues. In germline, CDR1 is MGHDK, CDR2 SYGVNS. V was shortened by 3 bases and J by 5 bases, with 4 bases between the two germline ends. Findings and limits, study-wide: Relative to normal scalp, lesional scalp, especially alopecia totalis/universalis, showed higher clonality. Having just one nonresponder leaves the connection between baseline CD8+ expansion and response unresolved. Compared with mice, patients displayed less clear TCR sharing, possibly for HLA-related reasons.

Extracted RNA was reverse transcribed into cDNA, the sequencing template. Repertoires were generated with immunoSEQ multiplex PCR, while TCRdb's copy carries only in-frame clones and drops some. In the table there are approximately 200,000 clones, 40% to 55% of which are singletons. The rearrangement links TRBV25-1 to TRBJ1-1; no firm D call. The sequenced sample was CD4+ T cells sorted from blood, obtained around week 36, from a patient treated with tofacitinib. The receptor was derived from a human donor with alopecia areata. This CDR3 is CASSERTEAFF. The CDR3 DNA reads TGTGCCAGCAGTGAGAGGACTGAAGCTTTCTTT. The complete variable domain, with remaining parts taken from reference TRBV25-1 and TRBJ1-1, reads EADIYQTPRYLVIGTGKKITLECSQTMGHDKMYWYQQDPGMELHLIHYSYGVNSTEKGDLSSESTVSRIRTEHFPLTLESARPSHTSQYLCASSERTEAFFGQGTRLTVV.